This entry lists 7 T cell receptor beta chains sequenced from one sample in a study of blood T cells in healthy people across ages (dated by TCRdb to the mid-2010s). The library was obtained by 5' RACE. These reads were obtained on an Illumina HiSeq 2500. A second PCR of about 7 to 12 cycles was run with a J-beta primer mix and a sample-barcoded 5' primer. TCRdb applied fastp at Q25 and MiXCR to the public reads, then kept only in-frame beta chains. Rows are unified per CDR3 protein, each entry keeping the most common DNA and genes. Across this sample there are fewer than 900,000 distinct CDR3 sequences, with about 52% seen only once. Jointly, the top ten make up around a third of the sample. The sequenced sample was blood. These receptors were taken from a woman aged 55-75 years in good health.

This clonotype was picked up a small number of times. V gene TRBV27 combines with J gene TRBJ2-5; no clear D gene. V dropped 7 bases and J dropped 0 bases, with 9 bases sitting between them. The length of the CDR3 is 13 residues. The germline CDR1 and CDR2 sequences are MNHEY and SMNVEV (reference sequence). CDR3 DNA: TGTGCCAGCAAAGTCTATAACCAAGAGACCCAGTACTTC. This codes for CASKVYNQETQYF.

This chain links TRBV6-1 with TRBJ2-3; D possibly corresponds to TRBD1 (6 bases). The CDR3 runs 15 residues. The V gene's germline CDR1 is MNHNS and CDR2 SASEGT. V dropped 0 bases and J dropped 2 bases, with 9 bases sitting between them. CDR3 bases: TGTGCCAGCAGTGAAGCGGGGACAAACACAGATACGCAGTATTTT. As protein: CASSEAGTNTDTQYF.

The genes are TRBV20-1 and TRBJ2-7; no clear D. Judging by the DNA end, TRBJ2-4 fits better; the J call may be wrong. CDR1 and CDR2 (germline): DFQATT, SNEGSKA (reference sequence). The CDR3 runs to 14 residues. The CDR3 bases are TGCAGTGCTAGGGACGGTTTAGCCAAAAACATTCAGTACTTC. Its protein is CSARDGLAKNIQYF.

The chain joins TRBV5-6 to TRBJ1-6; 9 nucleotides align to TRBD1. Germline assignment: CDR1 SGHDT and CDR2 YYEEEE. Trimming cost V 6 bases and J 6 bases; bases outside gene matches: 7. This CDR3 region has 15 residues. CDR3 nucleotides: TGTGCCAGCACCTTATGGGACAGGGCTAATTCACCCCTCCACTTT. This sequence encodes CASTLWDRANSPLHF.

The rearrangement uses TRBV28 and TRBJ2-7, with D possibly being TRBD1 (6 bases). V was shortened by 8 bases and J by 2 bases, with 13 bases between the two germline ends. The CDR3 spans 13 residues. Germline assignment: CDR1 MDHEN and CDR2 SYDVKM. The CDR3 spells CASGDRFTYEQYF. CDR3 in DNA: TGTGCCAGCGGCGACAGGTTCACCTACGAGCAGTACTTC.

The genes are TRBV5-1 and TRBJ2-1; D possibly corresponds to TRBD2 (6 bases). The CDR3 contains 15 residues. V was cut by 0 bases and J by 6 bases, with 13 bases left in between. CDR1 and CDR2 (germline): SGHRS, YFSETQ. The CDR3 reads CASSLGLVGVNEQFF. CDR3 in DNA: TGCGCCAGCAGCTTGGGACTAGTGGGGGTCAATGAGCAGTTCTTC.

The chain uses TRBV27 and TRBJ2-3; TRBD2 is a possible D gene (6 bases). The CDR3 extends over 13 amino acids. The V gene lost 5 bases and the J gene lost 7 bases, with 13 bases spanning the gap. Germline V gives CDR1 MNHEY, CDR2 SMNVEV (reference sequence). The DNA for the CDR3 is TGTGCCAGCAGTAGACCGGACTACCATACGCAGTATTTT. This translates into CASSRPDYHTQYF.